This TCR beta chain was captured by sequencing in a study of blood T cells in healthy people across ages. Peripheral blood from each donor was collected in a volume of approximately 9.5 milliliters. PBMCs were isolated at a quantity of at least 6 million per sample. Combining a sample-barcoded 5' primer with a J-beta primer mix, a second PCR ran for 7 to 11 cycles. Each cDNA molecule received a tag from a template-switch adaptor that had 12 random nucleotides. TCRdb re-called the 5' RACE reads with MiXCR, one entry per CDR3 protein. The sample records roughly 1,700,000 distinct CDR3 sequences, roughly 27% being singletons. Germline V gene sequence: CDR1 SQVTM, CDR2 ANQGSEA. The CDR3 length is 12 residues. Trimming took 7 bases from V and 4 from J, leaving 10 bases between them.

This chain connects TRBV29-1 to TRBJ1-4; unclear D gene. What was sequenced was blood. This clonotype was obtained from a woman aged 25-40 years in good health. In DNA form, the CDR3 reads TGCAGCGGTTCGGGTGATAATGAAAAACTGTTTTTT. The encoded protein is CSGSGDNEKLFF.